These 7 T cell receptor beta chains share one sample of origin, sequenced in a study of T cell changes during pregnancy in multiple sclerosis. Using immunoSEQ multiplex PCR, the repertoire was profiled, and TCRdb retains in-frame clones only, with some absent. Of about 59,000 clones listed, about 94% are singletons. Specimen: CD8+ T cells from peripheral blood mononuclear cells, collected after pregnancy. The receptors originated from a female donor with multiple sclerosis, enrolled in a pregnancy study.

This CDR3 reads CASSVYGTSLTDTQYF. CDR3 DNA sequence: TGTGCCAGCAGCGTCTATGGGACTAGCTTGACAGATACGCAGTATTTT. The chain carries TRBV9 and TRBJ2-3; 9 bases are a match to TRBD2. The germline V gene has CDR1 SGDLS and CDR2 YYNGEE. V dropped 2 bases and J dropped 3; count of bases not matched to a gene: 7. This CDR3 has 16 amino acids.

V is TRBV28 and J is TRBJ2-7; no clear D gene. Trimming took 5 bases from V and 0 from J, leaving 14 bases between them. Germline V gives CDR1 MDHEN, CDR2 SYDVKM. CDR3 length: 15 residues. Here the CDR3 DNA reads TGTGCCAGCAGTCGGCCTGCGGCCCCCTCCTACGAGCAGTACTTC. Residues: CASSRPAAPSYEQYF.

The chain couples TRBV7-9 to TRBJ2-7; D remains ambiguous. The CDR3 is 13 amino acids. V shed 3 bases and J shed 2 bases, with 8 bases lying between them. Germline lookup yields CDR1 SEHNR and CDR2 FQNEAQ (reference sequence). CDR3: CASSLSLAYEQYF. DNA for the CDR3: TGTGCCAGCAGCTTGAGCCTTGCCTACGAGCAGTACTTC.

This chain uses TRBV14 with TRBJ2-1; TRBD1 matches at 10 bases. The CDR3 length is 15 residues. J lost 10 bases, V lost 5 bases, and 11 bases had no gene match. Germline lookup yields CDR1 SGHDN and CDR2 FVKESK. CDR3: CASSAQGQGWVEQFF. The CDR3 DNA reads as TGTGCCAGCAGCGCCCAGGGACAGGGGTGGGTCGAGCAGTTCTTC.

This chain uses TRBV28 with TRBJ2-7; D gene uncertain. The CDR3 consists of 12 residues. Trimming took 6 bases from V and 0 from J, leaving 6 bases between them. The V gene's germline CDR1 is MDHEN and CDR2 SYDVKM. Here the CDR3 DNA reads TGTGCCAGCAGCCCAGACTCCTACGAGCAGTACTTC. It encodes CASSPDSYEQYF.

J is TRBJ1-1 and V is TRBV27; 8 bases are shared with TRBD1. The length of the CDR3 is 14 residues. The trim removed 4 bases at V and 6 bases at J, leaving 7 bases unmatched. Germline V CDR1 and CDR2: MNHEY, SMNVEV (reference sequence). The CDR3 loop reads CASSSQGGFAEAFF. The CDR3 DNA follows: TGTGCCAGCAGTTCACAGGGGGGGTTCGCTGAAGCTTTCTTT.

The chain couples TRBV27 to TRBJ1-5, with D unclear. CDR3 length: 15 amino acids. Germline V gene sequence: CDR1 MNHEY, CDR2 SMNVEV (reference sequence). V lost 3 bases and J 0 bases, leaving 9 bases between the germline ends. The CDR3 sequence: CASSFRGYSNQPQHF. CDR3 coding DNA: TGTGCCAGCAGTTTTCGGGGTTATAGCAATCAGCCCCAGCATTTT.